This T cell receptor beta chain derives from a study of blood T cell repertoires in COVID-19. Overall study context: COVID-19 samples from acute and convalescent phases originated in the United States, Italy and Spain. T cells, B-cell-depleted T cells, or PBMCs supplied cDNA or gDNA.

The ends lost 3 bases at V and 4 bases at J; junction bases unmatched: 1. CDR3 length: 13 residues. Germline values: CDR1 SGHNT, CDR2 YENEEA. Study processing details: Estimation of nucleated cell counts was performed using reference gene primer amplification. The table came from immunoSEQ multiplex PCR; TCRdb's copy has only in-frame clones and leaves some out. The D gene and trimming were derived from the DNA, and the V and J assignments and clone size from that table. The sample lists about 180,000 clones, around 85% occurring once. V usage is TRBV11-3 and J usage is TRBJ1-2, with 8 bases matching TRBD1. Sequencing was carried out using peripheral blood. The TCR comes from a human donor with active or convalescent COVID-19. The donor label of this sample is uncertain. This CDR3 reads CASSFGQGYGYTF. CDR3 DNA: TGTGCCAGCAGCTTCGGACAGGGCTATGGCTACACCTTC.